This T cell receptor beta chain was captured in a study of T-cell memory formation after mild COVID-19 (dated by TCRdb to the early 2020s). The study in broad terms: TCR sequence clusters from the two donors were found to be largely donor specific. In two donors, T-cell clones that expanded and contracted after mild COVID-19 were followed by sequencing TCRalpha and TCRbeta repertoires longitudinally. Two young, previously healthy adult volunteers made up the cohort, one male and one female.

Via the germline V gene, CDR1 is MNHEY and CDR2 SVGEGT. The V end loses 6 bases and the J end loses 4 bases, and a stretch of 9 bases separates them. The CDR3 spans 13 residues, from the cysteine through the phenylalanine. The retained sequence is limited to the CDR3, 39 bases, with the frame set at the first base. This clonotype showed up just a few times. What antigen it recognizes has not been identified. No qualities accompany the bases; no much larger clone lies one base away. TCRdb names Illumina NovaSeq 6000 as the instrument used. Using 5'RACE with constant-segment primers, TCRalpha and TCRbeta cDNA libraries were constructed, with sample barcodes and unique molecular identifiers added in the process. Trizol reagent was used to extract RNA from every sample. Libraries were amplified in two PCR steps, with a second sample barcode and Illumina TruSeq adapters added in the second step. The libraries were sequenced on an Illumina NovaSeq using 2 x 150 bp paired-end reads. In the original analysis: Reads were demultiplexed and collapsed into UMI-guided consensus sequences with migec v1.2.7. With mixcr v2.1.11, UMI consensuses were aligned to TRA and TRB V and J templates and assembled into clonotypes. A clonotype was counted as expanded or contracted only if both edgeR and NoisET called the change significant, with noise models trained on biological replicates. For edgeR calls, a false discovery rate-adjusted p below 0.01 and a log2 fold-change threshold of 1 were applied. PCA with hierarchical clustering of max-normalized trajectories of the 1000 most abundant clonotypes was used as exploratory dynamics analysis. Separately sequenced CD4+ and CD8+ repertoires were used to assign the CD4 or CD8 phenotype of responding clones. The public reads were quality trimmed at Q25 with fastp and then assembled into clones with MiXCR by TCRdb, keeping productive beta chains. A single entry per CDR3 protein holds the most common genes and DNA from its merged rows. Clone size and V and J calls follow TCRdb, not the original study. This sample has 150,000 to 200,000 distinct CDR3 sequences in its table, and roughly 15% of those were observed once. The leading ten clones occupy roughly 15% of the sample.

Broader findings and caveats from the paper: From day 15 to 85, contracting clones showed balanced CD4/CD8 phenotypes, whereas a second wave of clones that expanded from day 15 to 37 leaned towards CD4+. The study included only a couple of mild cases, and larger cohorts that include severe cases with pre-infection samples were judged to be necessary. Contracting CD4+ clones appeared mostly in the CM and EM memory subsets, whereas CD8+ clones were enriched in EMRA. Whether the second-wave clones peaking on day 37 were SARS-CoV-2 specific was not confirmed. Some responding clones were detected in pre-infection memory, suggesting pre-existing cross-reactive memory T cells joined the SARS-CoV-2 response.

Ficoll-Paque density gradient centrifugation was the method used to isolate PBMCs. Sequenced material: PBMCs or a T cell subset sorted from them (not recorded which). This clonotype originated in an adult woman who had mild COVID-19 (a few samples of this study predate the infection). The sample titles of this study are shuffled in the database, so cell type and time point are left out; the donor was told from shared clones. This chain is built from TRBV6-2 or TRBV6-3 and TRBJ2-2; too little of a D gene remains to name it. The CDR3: CASRPLRTGELFF. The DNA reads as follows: TGTGCCAGCAGACCTCTCCGCACCGGGGAGCTGTTTTTT.